The entry below gives a single TCR beta chain sequence along with its context. No antigen is known for it. This entry is derived from a study of OX40 agonist ivuxolimab in advanced cancers. Study-level findings and limits: Some patients without response likewise showed low normalized clonal expansion.

Germline CDR1 reads SGDLS; CDR2 reads YYNGEE. V was trimmed by 2 bases and J by 8 bases, leaving 13 bases between them. The CDR3 length is 13 residues. Assay: immunoSEQ multiplex PCR; the TCRdb copy retains only in-frame clones and omits some. The sample lists over 85,000 clones, roughly nine tenths seen once, with around 6% in the top ten. The material sequenced was CD4+ or CD8+ T cells sorted from blood, taken in a trial of the OX40 agonist ivuxolimab. The chain combines TRBV9 with TRBJ1-2; D gene ambiguous. This TCR was sampled from an adult with an advanced solid tumor such as melanoma, head and neck, liver or kidney cancer. CDR3 nucleotide sequence: TGTGCCAGCAGCGTTCCGGGGATTAGGGGCTACACCTTC. Its protein product is CASSVPGIRGYTF. Drawing the rest from reference TRBV9 and TRBJ1-2, the complete variable domain is DSGVTQTPKHLITATGQRVTLRCSPRSGDLSVYWYQQSLDQGLQFLIQYYNGEERAKGNILERFSAQQFPDLHSELNLSSLELGDSALYFCASSVPGIRGYTFGSGTRLTVV.